The 21 T cell receptor beta chains given below trace back to one sample, sequenced in a study of siplizumab effects on memory and regulatory T cells. The assay was immunoSEQ multiplex PCR, and TCRdb's table has in-frame clones only and misses some. The repertoire holds some 7,000 clones, with 60% to 75% as singletons. Sequencing was performed on effector memory CD8+ T cells sorted from blood. Indicated subset: unstimulated CD8+ effector memory T cells. These receptors all come from a human donor in good health.

The rearrangement uses TRBV28 and TRBJ2-7, with 9 bases fitting TRBD1. Germline V gene sequence: CDR1 MDHEN, CDR2 SYDVKM. With V trimmed by 6 bases and J by 2 bases, 11 bases remained unmatched. The CDR3 runs 16 residues. Here the CDR3 DNA reads TGTGCCAGCAGCCCCCACGGGGACAGGGCCCCCTACGAGCAGTACTTC. Translating it yields CASSPHGDRAPYEQYF.

The rearrangement uses TRBV2 and TRBJ1-5, with 10 bases aligning to TRBD1. J was trimmed by 7 bases and V by 1 base; bases with no gene match: 1. The CDR3 totals 14 residues. Germline V gene lookup returns CDR1 SNHLY and CDR2 FYNNEI. The CDR3 bases are TGTGCCAGCAGTGAAGGGACAGGGGGACAGCCCCAGCATTTT. The encoded protein is CASSEGTGGQPQHF.

There are a few counts of this clone. The chain has TRBV6-6 and TRBJ2-5, with D hard to call. V lost 5 bases to trimming and J lost 3 bases, with 19 bases between them. The germline V gene encodes CDR1 MNHNY and CDR2 SVGAGI (reference sequence). This CDR3 contains 16 residues. The CDR3 reads CASSSLAVPRKETQYF. In DNA form, the CDR3 reads TGTGCCAGCAGTAGTCTTGCGGTGCCCCGAAAAGAGACCCAGTACTTC.

The CDR3 nucleotides are TGTGCCAGCAGAGGTAGCGAGGGGATGAACACTGAAGCTTTCTTT. Translating gives CASRGSEGMNTEAFF. The chain employs TRBV2 and TRBJ1-1; the D gene is possibly TRBD1 (5 bases). The ends were cut back, 6 bases at V and 0 bases at J, with 14 bases in the middle. The CDR3 has 15 residues. CDR1 and CDR2 from the germline V gene are SNHLY and FYNNEI.

The chain recombines TRBV7-9 with TRBJ2-1; 12 nucleotides line up with TRBD2. In germline, CDR1 is SEHNR, CDR2 FQNEAQ (reference sequence). The ends lost 3 bases at V and 9 bases at J; junction bases unmatched: 15. The CDR3 has 18 amino acids. For the CDR3, the DNA is TGTGCCAGCAGCTTCGATACATGGACTAGCGGGACTTCTCCTGAGCAGTTCTTC. Protein: CASSFDTWTSGTSPEQFF.

V usage is TRBV5-1 and J usage is TRBJ2-7; 8 bases fit TRBD1. Per germline, CDR1 SGHRS and CDR2 YFSETQ. There are 15 residues in the CDR3. J lost 0 bases, V lost 0 bases, and 2 bases had no gene match. CDR3 bases: TGCGCCAGCAGCTTGGAGGGACAGGTCTCCTACGAGCAGTACTTC. Translation: CASSLEGQVSYEQYF.

The genes are TRBV29-1 and TRBJ2-5, with 8 bases fitting TRBD1. The CDR3 is 13 residues long. From germline, CDR1 is SQVTM and CDR2 ANQGSEA. After removal of 5 bases from V and 2 bases from J, the junction contained 4 bases not matched to a gene. The CDR3, as DNA: TGCAGCGTTAAGGACAGGGCGCAAGAGACCCAGTACTTC. Amino acid sequence: CSVKDRAQETQYF. The entire variable domain, with the rest obtained from reference TRBV29-1 and TRBJ2-5, is as follows: SAVISQKPSRDICQRGTSLTIQCQVDSQVTMMFWYRQQPGQSLTLIATANQGSEATYESGFVIDKFPISRPNLTFSTLTVSNMSPEDSSIYLCSVKDRAQETQYFGPGTRLLVL.

The chain is built from TRBV6-5 and TRBJ2-1, with 9 positions matching TRBD2. CDR1 and CDR2 from the germline V gene are MNHEY and SVGAGI. Trimming cost V 6 bases and J 15 bases; bases outside gene matches: 18. The CDR3 runs 15 residues. CDR3 sequence (DNA): TGTGCCAGCAGGCCCGGAGGGGATAGCGGGAGAGATCCGTTCTTC. Translated, it gives CASRPGGDSGRDPFF.

By share, this clone counts as large. This sequence joins TRBV27 and TRBJ2-2; D gene ambiguous. The CDR3 has 16 amino acids. Trimming took 3 bases from V and 4 from J, leaving 15 bases between them. The germline V gene encodes CDR1 MNHEY and CDR2 SMNVEV (reference sequence). The CDR3: CASSFVHFTGTGELFF. The CDR3 region has the DNA TGTGCCAGCAGTTTCGTACACTTCACGGGCACCGGGGAGCTGTTTTTT.

J is TRBJ2-1 and V is TRBV2; unclear D gene. CDR3 length: 15 residues. The ends were cut back, 5 bases at V and 0 bases at J, with 11 bases in the middle. Germline CDR1 SNHLY, CDR2 FYNNEI. The CDR3 region is CASSSTRSSYNEQFF. In DNA, the CDR3 is TGTGCCAGCAGTTCTACTCGGAGCTCCTACAATGAGCAGTTCTTC.

The chain joins TRBV4-3 to TRBJ1-3; D unresolved. The CDR3 has 16 amino acids. The V end was cut by 4 bases, the J end by 0 bases, with 13 bases between. Looked up from germline, CDR1 is LGHNA and CDR2 is YSLEER. The CDR3 DNA sequence: TGCGCCAGCAGCCCTCAAACCCCCGGCTCTGGAAACACCATATATTTT. This gives the protein CASSPQTPGSGNTIYF.

This clone came up a few times. Additional DNA sequences in this sample encode the identical CDR3. The chain recombines TRBV7-6 with TRBJ2-5, with D perhaps given as TRBD1 or TRBD2 (6 bases each). Germline CDR1 is SGHVS and CDR2 is FNYEAQ. With 1 base removed from V and 5 bases from J, the gap between germline ends came to 14 bases. The CDR3 length is 15 residues. The CDR3 loop reads CASSLDGGNWETQYF. CDR3 nucleotides: TGTGCCAGCAGCTTAGACGGGGGCAACTGGGAGACCCAGTACTTC.

This chain joins TRBV9 and TRBJ2-1, with D tentatively TRBD1 or TRBD2 (5 bases each). The V end was cut by 3 bases, the J end by 9 bases, with 16 bases between. Germline CDR1 reads SGDLS; CDR2 reads YYNGEE. The length of the CDR3 is 14 residues. The CDR3 region has the DNA TGTGCCAGCAGCGACGGGCTAGGGGACGGTGAGCAGTTCTTC. Translating gives CASSDGLGDGEQFF.

This clone was detected a few times. The chain couples TRBV6-5 to TRBJ1-1, with 7 bases fitting TRBD1. Unmatched junction bases numbered 4, after V lost 0 bases and J lost 6 bases. The CDR3 totals 14 residues. CDR1 and CDR2 from the germline V gene are MNHEY and SVGAGI. DNA of the CDR3: TGTGCCAGCAGTTACTCTCCCAGGGGGGCTGAAGCTTTCTTT. Residues: CASSYSPRGAEAFF.

The V gene is TRBV28, the J gene TRBJ1-1, with TRBD1 matching over 9 bases. CDR3 length equals 13 residues. CDR1 MDHEN and CDR2 SYDVKM come from the germline V gene. With V trimmed by 4 bases and J by 4 bases, 1 base remained unmatched. This chain's CDR3 is CASSWGQGTEAFF. CDR3 coding DNA: TGTGCCAGCAGTTGGGGACAGGGCACTGAAGCTTTCTTT.

CDR3 amino acids: CAWSLAGGHQPQHF. Here the CDR3 DNA reads TGTGCCTGGAGTTTAGCAGGGGGGCATCAGCCCCAGCATTTT. The chain has TRBV30 and TRBJ1-5; 7 bases align to TRBD1. CDR1 and CDR2 (germline): GTSNPN, SVGIG (reference sequence). The CDR3 is made up of 14 amino acids. Trimming cost V 2 bases and J 5 bases; bases outside gene matches: 6.

CDR3 bases: TGTGCCAGCAGCACCGATACCGGCAGGAGCTCCTACGAGCAGTACTTC. Protein: CASSTDTGRSSYEQYF. This chain joins TRBV11-3 and TRBJ2-7; D not certain. Germline assignment: CDR1 SGHNT and CDR2 YENEEA. Trimming pared 5 bases from V and 0 bases from J, leaving 17 bases between. The CDR3 is made up of 16 amino acids.

This clone is deemed medium-sized. The J gene is TRBJ1-2, the V gene TRBV7-8; 9 bases match TRBD1. V trimming: 5 bases; J trimming: 4 bases; junction bases outside the gene matches: 8. CDR3 size: 15 residues. Germline CDR1 is SGHVS and CDR2 is FQNEAQ. As DNA, the CDR3 is TGTGCCAGCAGCCCTGGGACAGGGAGATCCTATGGCTACACCTTC. Translated, it gives CASSPGTGRSYGYTF.

The chain carries TRBV28 and TRBJ2-7; TRBD2 matches at 8 bases. Unmatched junction bases numbered 4, after V lost 3 bases and J lost 3 bases. The germline V gene has CDR1 MDHEN and CDR2 SYDVKM. The CDR3 length is 14 residues. DNA for the CDR3: TGTGCCAGCAGTTTCCCAACTAGCGGCTACGAGCAGTACTTC. Translating it yields CASSFPTSGYEQYF. Based on the CDR3 plus reference TRBV28 and TRBJ2-7, the full variable domain is DVKVTQSSRYLVKRTGEKVFLECVQDMDHENMFWYRQDPGLGLRLIYFSYDVKMKEKGDIPEGYSVSREKKERFSLILESASTNQTSMYLCASSFPTSGYEQYFGPGTRLTVT.

A few counts support this clone. V usage is TRBV7-8 and J usage is TRBJ2-7; 9 nucleotides align to TRBD2. Germline-derived CDR1 and CDR2 are SGHVS and FQNEAQ. The CDR3 has 15 residues. After removal of 2 bases from V and 3 bases from J, the junction contained 5 bases not matched to a gene. CDR3 in DNA: TGTGCCAGCAGCTTATCGGCTAGCGGGATCTACGAGCAGTACTTC. The encoded protein is CASSLSASGIYEQYF.

The chain joins TRBV9 to TRBJ2-3; TRBD2 matches at 15 bases. The CDR3 spans 17 residues. Germline CDR1 SGDLS, CDR2 YYNGEE. The J segment lost 4 bases and the V segment lost 4 bases, leaving 7 bases of the junction unmatched. CDR3 residues: CASSPRTSGRAPDTQYF. In DNA form, the CDR3 reads TGTGCCAGCAGCCCACGGACTAGCGGGAGGGCCCCAGATACGCAGTATTTT.